One sample yielded the 5 T cell receptor beta chains listed below, sequenced in a study of neurological immune-mediated disorders. TCRdb analysed the 5' RACE reads with MiXCR anew, one entry per CDR3 protein. Of about 70,000 distinct CDR3 sequences listed, roughly 3% are singletons. Sequenced: PBMCs. The receptors were sampled from a woman aged 45-65 years with multiple sclerosis.

The table lists this clonotype with many counts. The chain joins TRBV18 to TRBJ1-5; D is unclear. Germline V gene data show CDR1 as KGHSH and CDR2 as LQKENI. Deletions cut 6 bases from V and 5 bases from J, with 14 bases between. CDR3 size: 14 residues. CDR3 DNA sequence: TGTGCCAGCTCCTTGGGCCCGGCGCATCAGCCCCAGCATTTT. Its translation: CASSLGPAHQPQHF.

This clonotype was observed at least ten times. The rearrangement links TRBV6-6 to TRBJ2-3; 13 nucleotides line up with TRBD2. Trimming cost V 0 bases and J 8 bases; bases outside gene matches: 8. Germline CDR1 reads MNHNY; CDR2 reads SVGAGI (reference sequence). CDR3 length: 17 residues. The CDR3 nucleotides read TGTGCCAGCAGTTACTCCAAACTAGCGGGAGGGCCCGGTACGCAGTATTTT. Protein: CASSYSKLAGGPGTQYF.

This clonotype appeared many times. V gene TRBV7-4 combines with J gene TRBJ1-5, with a weak D call TRBD1 (6 bases). Per the germline V gene, CDR1 is SGHVT and CDR2 is SQSDAQ. The ends were cut back, 5 bases at V and 4 bases at J, with 18 bases in the middle. The CDR3 length is 16 residues. Here the CDR3 reads CASSHGGGQQNQPQHF. The CDR3 coding sequence is TGTGCCAGCAGCCATGGGGGGGGGCAGCAGAATCAGCCCCAGCATTTT. The full variable domain, in which reference TRBV7-4 and TRBJ1-5 provide the parts outside the CDR3, is GAGVSQSPRYKVAKRGRDVALRCDSISGHVTLYWYRQTLGQGSEVLTYSQSDAQRDKSGRPSGRFSAERPERSVSTLKIQRTEQGDSAVYLCASSHGGGQQNQPQHFGDGTRLSIL.

This clonotype has at least ten counts. The chain couples TRBV5-1 to TRBJ2-3; 13 nucleotides match TRBD2. The CDR3 runs to 18 residues. V was clipped by 4 bases and J by 1 base; unmatched bases: 9. Per germline, CDR1 SGHRS and CDR2 YFSETQ. The CDR3 DNA is TGCGCCAGCAGCCAAGGGACTAGCGGGGCTCTCGGCACAGATACGCAGTATTTT. Protein sequence: CASSQGTSGALGTDTQYF.

This clonotype was recorded many times. The chain has TRBV6-2 or TRBV6-3 and TRBJ2-7, with 8 bases that match TRBD2. V lost 0 bases, J lost 1 base, and 2 bases stayed unmatched. Germline V gene lookup returns CDR1 MNHEY and CDR2 SVGEGT. CDR3 length: 15 residues. The CDR3 spells CASSYSVAGSYEQYF. CDR3 coding DNA: TGTGCCAGCAGTTACTCTGTAGCGGGATCCTACGAGCAGTACTTC.